These T cell receptor beta chains were read from a single sample in a study of blood T cell repertoires in COVID-19. Here immunoSEQ multiplex PCR was the method, and the copy in TCRdb shows in-frame clones only, minus some. The sample yields 50,000 to 75,000 clones, approximately 89% seen once. Sequencing was carried out using peripheral blood. The receptors were gathered from a man aged 55 to 70 with acute or convalescent COVID-19. Both conserved end residues are part of each CDR3. The order of the fields is V gene, J gene, clone size, D gene, CDR3 DNA, CDR3 protein. The D gene is left open where the match is weak. Size is stated for part of the rows, as once, few or many counts, or as a class when the clone is expanded.

TRBV6-5	TRBJ1-4	.	TRBD1	TGTGCCAGCAGTCCCCCGGGACAGGGGGGTGAAAAACTGTTTTTT	CASSPPGQGGEKLFF
TRBV11-2	TRBJ2-5	.	.	TGTGCCAGCAGCTTAGACCGGGGGTGGGAACAAGAGACCCAGTACTTC	CASSLDRGWEQETQYF
TRBV30	TRBJ1-1	.	.	TGTGCCTGTCCAGGGCAAGGCACTGAAGCTTTCTTT	CACPGQGTEAFF
TRBV30	TRBJ2-7	.	TRBD2	TGTGCCTGTTGGGGGGGATTCTCCTACGAGCAGTACTTC	CACWGGFSYEQYF
TRBV7-8	TRBJ2-1	once	.	TGTGCCAGCAGCTTAGGTCCCGGGATTGAGCAGTTCTTC	CASSLGPGIEQFF
TRBV7-2	TRBJ2-3	.	.	TGTGCCAGCAGCTCTGTGTTTCAGGGGTCTTCGGCGCAGTATTTT	CASSSVFQGSSAQYF
TRBV6-1	TRBJ1-3	.	.	TGTGCCAGCAGTGAATGGGCGGGCAGATCTCACTCTGGAAACACCATATATTTT	CASSEWAGRSHSGNTIYF
TRBV2	TRBJ1-3	.	TRBD1	TGTGCCAGCAGCATCCAGGGGGTTCCTGGAAACACCATATATTTT	CASSIQGVPGNTIYF
TRBV30	TRBJ1-1	few	.	TGTGCCTGGATCAAGAGGAGGTTGAACACTGAAGCTTTCTTT	CAWIKRRLNTEAFF
TRBV2	TRBJ1-5	.	.	TGTGCCAGCAGTGGGACAGAGGGTCAGCCCCAGCATTTT	CASSGTEGQPQHF
TRBV19	TRBJ1-1	.	.	TGTGCCAGTAGTATAGTAGTCGACTCAAAAGTGAACACTGAAGCTTTCTTT	CASSIVVDSKVNTEAFF
TRBV5-1	TRBJ2-1	.	TRBD1	TGCGCCAGCAGGTCTATGACCGGGACAGGGTACGGCAATGAGCAGTTCTTC	CASRSMTGTGYGNEQFF
TRBV7-2	TRBJ2-3	.	.	TGTGCCAGCAGCCGCGATACGGGGGGCCCAGATACGCAGTATTTT	CASSRDTGGPDTQYF
TRBV2	TRBJ2-2	.	TRBD1	TGTGCCAGCAGGACCGGGACAGGGAACACCGGGGAGCTGTTTTTT	CASRTGTGNTGELFF
TRBV7-2	TRBJ2-3	.	TRBD2	TGTGCCAGCAGCATGGGACTAGCGGGCTTCACAGATACGCAGTATTTT	CASSMGLAGFTDTQYF
TRBV7-2	TRBJ1-2	.	.	TGTGCCAGCAGCTCTCAGGGAAGCCAGCGTTATGGCTACACCTTC	CASSSQGSQRYGYTF
TRBV5-6	TRBJ1-2	.	.	TGTGCCAGCAGCTTGGTGACAGGCCATAACTATGGCTACACCTTC	CASSLVTGHNYGYTF
TRBV14	TRBJ1-2	once	.	TGTGCCAGCAGCCTTACAGGGCTTGGCGGCTACACCTTC	CASSLTGLGGYTF
TRBV19	TRBJ1-2	.	TRBD1	TGTGCCAGTAGTATTTCAGGGGGCATCCATGGCTACACCTTC	CASSISGGIHGYTF
TRBV10-3	TRBJ1-2	.	TRBD1	TGTGCCATCAGTGAGCGGGGACAGGTAGCGGACTATGGCTACACCTTC	CAISERGQVADYGYTF
TRBV18	TRBJ2-3	.	.	TGTGCCAGCTCACCATTGGGGGCCATAAGCACAGATACGCAGTATTTT	CASSPLGAISTDTQYF
TRBV18	TRBJ1-1	.	TRBD1	TGTGCCAGCTCACAGACAGGGACGGCTGAAGCTTTCTTT	CASSQTGTAEAFF
TRBV11-2	TRBJ1-3	.	.	TGTGCCAGCAGCACCCGGGGGGTGCCGAGCTCTGGAAACACCATATATTTT	CASSTRGVPSSGNTIYF
TRBV27	TRBJ1-1	.	.	TGTGCCGCCGGGGGGGGGTTGGGCACTGAAGCTTTCTTT	CAAGGGLGTEAFF
TRBV6-5	TRBJ1-1	few	.	TGTGCCAGCAGTTCGGCAGGGAGGGCTTTCTTT	CASSSAGRAFF
TRBV7-8	TRBJ1-1	.	TRBD1	TGTGCCAGCAGCAAGGACAGGGTCTTGAACACTGAAGCTTTCTTT	CASSKDRVLNTEAFF
TRBV5-1	TRBJ2-1	.	.	TGCGCCAGCAGCGAAGGGGTAGGCTACAATGAGCAGTTCTTC	CASSEGVGYNEQFF
TRBV2	TRBJ2-2	once	.	TGTGCCAGCAGCCCTGGGCTAGCCGACACCGGGGAGCTGTTTTTT	CASSPGLADTGELFF
TRBV5-1	TRBJ1-2	.	.	TGCGCCAGCAGCTCTGGGCCGGGAAATGGCTACACCTTC	CASSSGPGNGYTF
TRBV30	TRBJ2-1	.	TRBD1	TGTGCCTGGGACAGGGTCCCTAATGAGCAGTTCTTC	CAWDRVPNEQFF
TRBV5-1	TRBJ2-7	.	TRBD1	TGCGCCAGCAGCGCCGCGGGACAGGGGTTCAACGAGCAGTACTTC	CASSAAGQGFNEQYF
TRBV5-1	TRBJ2-2	.	TRBD2	TGCGCCAGCAGTCAAACTAGCGGGGGCACCACCGGGGAGCTGTTTTTT	CASSQTSGGTTGELFF
TRBV4-1	TRBJ2-7	.	.	TGCGCCAGCAGCTTTGCCCAGGGGGGTGTGTACGAGCAGTACTTC	CASSFAQGGVYEQYF
TRBV30	TRBJ2-3	.	.	TGTGCCTGGAGTCGTCCAGGAACAGATACGCAGTATTTT	CAWSRPGTDTQYF
TRBV6-1	TRBJ2-2	.	TRBD2	TGTGCCAGCAGTGCTCTAGCGGGGGGGCCCAACCCTCGGTACACCGGGGAGCTGTTTTTT	CASSALAGGPNPRYTGELFF
TRBV19	TRBJ1-2	.	TRBD1	TGTGCCAGTAGTATAAGGGCAGGGACAGCGTATGGCTACACCTTC	CASSIRAGTAYGYTF
TRBV24-1	TRBJ2-3	.	.	TGTGCCACCAGTGATTGGTCTAGCCGAGATACGCAGTATTTT	CATSDWSSRDTQYF
TRBV30	TRBJ1-1	.	.	TGTGCCTGGACCCCACTGCGAGGGGGAAGAGAAGCTTTCTTT	CAWTPLRGGREAFF
TRBV30	TRBJ1-3	.	.	TGTGCCTGGAATCAGGGGGGAAACACCATATATTTT	CAWNQGGNTIYF
TRBV11-3	TRBJ1-1	.	.	TGTGCCAGCAGCCCGAGCCAGAACACTGAAGCTTTCTTT	CASSPSQNTEAFF
TRBV7-2	TRBJ1-2	.	TRBD1	TGTGCCAGCAGTCCTGGACAGGGCTATGGCTACACCTTC	CASSPGQGYGYTF
TRBV5-4	TRBJ1-2	.	.	TGTGCCAGCAGACCAGGGTTAGACTATGGCTACACCTTC	CASRPGLDYGYTF
TRBV6-2/TRBV6-3	TRBJ1-2	.	.	TGTGCCAGCAGTTACTCCATGCTAGTTGACTATGGCTACACCTTC	CASSYSMLVDYGYTF
TRBV13	TRBJ1-1	.	.	TGTGCCAGCAGCTTAGGACAGACACCGAACACTGAAGCTTTCTTT	CASSLGQTPNTEAFF
TRBV11-2	TRBJ2-1	.	.	TGTGCCAGCAGCTCTGGCGGACAGATCTTCTCCTACAATGAGCAGTTCTTC	CASSSGGQIFSYNEQFF
TRBV10-3	TRBJ2-1	.	TRBD1	TGTGCCATCAATTCAGGGACAGGGAGAGATGAGCAGTTCTTC	CAINSGTGRDEQFF